This TCR beta chain originates from a study of response to subunit inactivated influenza vaccine. Whole-study results and caveats: Authors suggested that a seasonal influenza vaccination recruits few new T cells each time.

In the case of this clonotype: Its cognate antigen is unknown.

Losses at the gene ends were 0 bases for V and 3 bases for J; bases not matched to a gene: 6. The germline V gene has CDR1 SGHRS and CDR2 YFSETQ. This CDR3 spans 15 amino acids. MiXCR was run by TCRdb on the RT-PCR reads, yielding one entry per CDR3 protein. The data hold hundreds of thousands of distinct CDR3 sequences, with approximately 12% observed a single time. The rearrangement links TRBV5-1 to TRBJ2-7, with TRBD2 identical over 7 bases. The sequence came from a man aged 45-65 years who received an inactivated influenza vaccine. The specimen comprised PBMCs from blood, sampled roughly 46 days after vaccination. The CDR3 coding sequence is TGCGCCAGCAGCTTGGTGTCGGGGGGACGCTACGAGCAGTACTTC. Amino acids: CASSLVSGGRYEQYF. The whole variable domain, filled in from reference TRBV5-1 and TRBJ2-7, reads KAGVTQTPRYLIKTRGQQVTLSCSPISGHRSVSWYQQTPGQGLQFLFEYFSETQRNKGNFPGRFSGRQFSNSRSEMNVSTLELGDSALYLCASSLVSGGRYEQYFGPGTRLTVT.